Here is one T cell receptor beta chain with its context. Antigen specificity is unknown. The source of the sample is a study of T cell repertoires in cytomegalovirus infection. Background on the study: CMV epitopes used comprised recently identified HLA-C-restricted ones and well-studied HLA-B-restricted ones. Whole-study findings and limits: The response measured ex vivo was dominated by TCR beta clonotypes (HLA-C-restricted and CMV-specific).

The V end was cut by 6 bases, the J end by 6 bases, with 12 bases between. Germline lookup yields CDR1 MDHEN and CDR2 SYDVKM. This CDR3 comprises 12 residues. TCRdb recomputed calls from the reads with MiXCR, one row per CDR3 protein. Among approximately 300,000 distinct CDR3 sequences listed, about 25% were seen once. The clonotype was recovered from a human donor in good health (CMV status not recorded). Some clones in this sample may be carry-over from other donors' samples. The chain joins TRBV28 to TRBJ2-7, with D possibly matching TRBD1 (6 bases). The starting material was cultured PBMCs, obtained from culture after CMV antigen stimulation. The CDR3 DNA reads TGTGCCAGCAGCACAGGGACCTCCGAGCAGTACTTC. This codes for CASSTGTSEQYF.